The 4 T cell receptor beta chains below were found in one sample sequenced in a study of blood T cell repertoires in COVID-19. The assay was immunoSEQ multiplex PCR, and TCRdb's table has in-frame clones only and misses some. The sample comprises around 280,000 clones, around 90% of which are singletons, and 1.3% rests with the top ten. Sequenced material: peripheral blood. These receptors came from a man aged 65-85 years with acute or convalescent COVID-19.

J is TRBJ1-2 and V is TRBV28; possible D gene TRBD1, 5 bases. V was cut by 5 bases and J by 1 base, with 8 bases left in between. The CDR3 spans 13 residues. In germline, CDR1 is MDHEN, CDR2 SYDVKM. This CDR3 is CASSLQVNYGYTF. The DNA for the CDR3 is TGTGCCAGCAGTCTACAGGTTAACTATGGCTACACCTTC.

The V and J genes are TRBV3-1 (or the pseudogene TRBV3-2) and TRBJ1-3; no clear D gene. CDR1 is LGHDT, CDR2 YNNKEL, per germline (reference sequence). The CDR3 consists of 12 residues. The V gene lost 6 bases and the J gene lost 2 bases, with 5 bases spanning the gap. The CDR3 reads CASRRTGNTIYF. In DNA, the CDR3 is TGTGCCAGCAGGCGCACTGGAAACACCATATATTTT.

The V call is TRBV6-1, the J call TRBJ1-1, with 9 nucleotides matching TRBD1. The CDR3 runs 16 residues. The J segment lost 0 bases and the V segment lost 4 bases, leaving 6 bases of the junction unmatched. Germline V gene data show CDR1 as MNHNS and CDR2 as SASEGT. CDR3 region: CASSGRTGALNTEAFF. In nucleotides, the CDR3 is TGTGCCAGCAGTGGTCGGACAGGGGCTTTGAACACTGAAGCTTTCTTT.

This clone was seen a handful of times. The V and J genes are TRBV4-1 and TRBJ1-5; no clear D. V gave up 0 bases and J gave up 5 bases, with 11 bases separating them. Germline V gene sequence: CDR1 MGHRA, CDR2 YSYEKL. The CDR3 is 15 residues long. CDR3 DNA: TGCGCCAGCAGCCAAGAGTTCCCCCGAGATCAGCCCCAGCATTTT. This codes for CASSQEFPRDQPQHF.